This TCR beta chain came from a study of OX40 agonist ivuxolimab in advanced cancers. V dropped 4 bases and J dropped 1 base, with 10 bases sitting between them. The germline CDR1 and CDR2 sequences are MNHEY and SMNVEV (reference sequence). This CDR3 is 14 amino acids long. Method: immunoSEQ multiplex PCR; TCRdb's copy keeps in-frame clones and lacks some. The sample includes tens of thousands of clones, over 75% of them seen just once. The chain joins TRBV27 to TRBJ2-5; no clear D gene. The source is an adult with an advanced solid tumor such as melanoma, head and neck, liver or kidney cancer. Sequenced material: CD4+ or CD8+ T cells sorted from blood, taken in a trial of the OX40 agonist ivuxolimab. CDR3 region: CASSSPGSQETQYF. CDR3 DNA sequence: TGTGCCAGCAGTTCCCCAGGTAGCCAAGAGACCCAGTACTTC.